Each of the 23 T cell receptor beta chains below was sequenced from the same sample in a study of blood T cell repertoires in COVID-19. Clones were sequenced by immunoSEQ multiplex PCR, and TCRdb holds only the in-frame ones, with some missing. The sample carries roughly 150,000 clones, about 90% recorded once. Material: peripheral blood. The receptors were gathered from a man aged 55 to 70 with acute or convalescent COVID-19.

The chain joins TRBV7-6 to TRBJ2-2, with D tentatively TRBD2 (7 bases). The V gene's germline CDR1 is SGHVS and CDR2 FNYEAQ. This CDR3 is built from 15 residues. Trimming stripped 3 bases from V and 4 bases from J, with 12 bases between. CDR3 region: CASSLGGGPTGELFF. In nucleotides, the CDR3 is TGTGCCAGCAGCTTGGGAGGGGGGCCCACCGGGGAGCTGTTTTTT.

The gene calls are TRBV4-1 and TRBJ2-1; D may be TRBD2 (6 bases). There are 14 residues in the CDR3. Trimming cost V 1 base and J 8 bases, with 12 bases left between them. Germline CDR1 reads MGHRA; CDR2 reads YSYEKL. In DNA, the CDR3 is TGCGCCAGCAGCCAAGGTGAGGGCGGGGATGAGCAGTTCTTC. It specifies CASSQGEGGDEQFF.

The gene calls are TRBV5-8 and TRBJ1-4; the D gene is possibly TRBD1 (5 bases). Germline loops: CDR1 SGHTS, CDR2 YDEGEE. V was pared by 0 bases and J by 7 bases, with 13 bases between. CDR3 size: 15 residues. The CDR3 coding sequence is TGTGCCAGCAGCTTGGGGGGCCCGCCCGGTGAAAAACTGTTTTTT. Its translation: CASSLGGPPGEKLFF.

About this clone itself: The junction departs from germline at one end; a sequencing error may be responsible. The V call is TRBV7-6, the J call TRBJ1-3; D gene uncertain. CDR3 length: 15 amino acids. Germline loops: CDR1 SGHVS, CDR2 FNYEAQ. CDR3 bases: TGTGCCAGCAGCTTCGGGTCCGGAGCTGGCAACACCATATATTTT. Amino acid sequence: CASSFGSGAGNTIYF.

The V gene is TRBV12-3 or TRBV12-4, the J gene TRBJ1-1; maybe TRBD1 (5 bases). The CDR3 covers 13 residues. Trimming took 7 bases from V and 4 from J, leaving 13 bases between them. The CDR3 DNA reads TGTGCCAGCACCCCCCGGGGGAGCACTGAAGCTTTCTTT. This codes for CASTPRGSTEAFF.

The chain employs TRBV6-5 and TRBJ1-5, with 8 positions matching TRBD1. The V segment lost 4 bases and the J segment 7 bases; nucleotides outside the gene matches: 6. The germline CDR1 and CDR2 sequences are MNHEY and SVGAGI. The CDR3 length is 14 residues. Here the CDR3 DNA reads TGTGCCAGCAGTTCGGACAGGGTACGGCAGCCCCAGCATTTT. Translating gives CASSSDRVRQPQHF.

The gene calls are TRBV7-9 and TRBJ2-1; 9 nucleotides line up with TRBD1. The CDR3 length is 17 residues. Trimming at V came to 5 bases and at J to 4 bases, leaving 12 bases not matched to a gene. Germline CDR1 is SEHNR and CDR2 is FQNEAQ (reference sequence). The CDR3 nucleotides are TGTGCCAGCAGCCGACTCCGGGACAGGGTTTCGTACAATGAGCAGTTCTTC. Translating gives CASSRLRDRVSYNEQFF.

V gene TRBV7-9 combines with J gene TRBJ1-1; 7 positions match TRBD1. This CDR3 contains 12 residues. V trimming: 5 bases; J trimming: 4 bases; junction bases outside the gene matches: 1. Looked up from germline, CDR1 is SEHNR and CDR2 is FQNEAQ (reference sequence). The CDR3 DNA follows: TGTGCCAGCAGCCAGGGGGGCACTGAAGCTTTCTTT. Encoded protein: CASSQGGTEAFF.

The chain uses TRBV5-6 and TRBJ1-1, with 8 bases matching TRBD1. After removal of 7 bases from V and 3 bases from J, the junction contained 11 bases not matched to a gene. Per germline, CDR1 SGHDT and CDR2 YYEEEE. The CDR3 loop spans 15 amino acids. CDR3 DNA sequence: TGTGCCAGCTCCAGGGGGCGGGCAGCGTACACTGAAGCTTTCTTT. This codes for CASSRGRAAYTEAFF.

The V and J genes are TRBV4-2 and TRBJ2-5; 8 bases are shared with TRBD2. J lost 1 base, V lost 4 bases, and 8 bases had no gene match. The CDR3 loop spans 16 amino acids. CDR1 and CDR2 (germline): LGHNA, YNFKEQ. CDR3 sequence reads: CASSPSGSFIQETQYF. Written as DNA, the CDR3 is TGTGCCAGCAGCCCTAGCGGGTCTTTCATCCAAGAGACCCAGTACTTC.

This clone was recorded once. The V call is TRBV7-9, the J call TRBJ2-1, with a weak D call TRBD2 (7 bases). The V gene lost 1 base and the J gene lost 0 bases, with 13 bases spanning the gap. Germline CDR1 and CDR2: SEHNR and FQNEAQ (reference sequence). This CDR3 comprises 17 residues. The CDR3 protein is CASSLGGGGSSYNEQFF. DNA of the CDR3: TGTGCCAGCAGCTTAGGCGGGGGCGGGAGCTCCTACAATGAGCAGTTCTTC.

The chain combines TRBV5-1 with TRBJ2-1, with TRBD1 matching 7 bases. The junction had 9 bases not matched to a gene; V was cut back by 6 bases and J by 3 bases. CDR1 and CDR2 from the germline V gene are SGHRS and YFSETQ. The CDR3 is 15 amino acids. The CDR3 nucleotides are TGCGCCAGCACCATCGGGGCAGGGGGCTACAATGAGCAGTTCTTC. It encodes CASTIGAGGYNEQFF. Full variable domain (remainder filled in from reference TRBV5-1 and TRBJ2-1): KAGVTQTPRYLIKTRGQQVTLSCSPISGHRSVSWYQQTPGQGLQFLFEYFSETQRNKGNFPGRFSGRQFSNSRSEMNVSTLELGDSALYLCASTIGAGGYNEQFFGPGTRLTVL.

The V call is TRBV11-2, the J call TRBJ2-2, with 14 bases fitting TRBD2. Per the germline V gene, CDR1 is SGHAT and CDR2 is FQNNGV. This CDR3 contains 17 residues. The ends lost 4 bases at V and 3 bases at J; junction bases unmatched: 4. This CDR3 is CASSSGTSGGYTGELFF. The DNA for the CDR3 is TGTGCCAGCAGCTCAGGGACTAGCGGGGGTTACACCGGGGAGCTGTTTTTT.

The rearrangement uses TRBV13 and TRBJ1-1; TRBD1 might be the D (6 bases). The CDR3 covers 11 residues. V was clipped by 5 bases and J by 11 bases, with 12 bases between them. Germline CDR1 and CDR2: PRHDT and FYEKMQ (reference sequence). In DNA, the CDR3 is TGTGCCAGCAGCATACAGGGAGAGGCTTTCTTT. It is translated as CASSIQGEAFF.

The rearrangement uses TRBV11-2 and TRBJ1-2; D unclear. V was trimmed by 3 bases and J by 8 bases, leaving 22 bases between them. From germline, CDR1 is SGHAT and CDR2 FQNNGV. CDR3 length equals 16 residues. Here the CDR3 reads CASSFAGSPRDLGYTF. The CDR3 bases are TGTGCCAGCAGCTTCGCTGGCTCCCCTCGGGATTTGGGCTACACCTTC.

This sequence joins TRBV7-9 and TRBJ1-1; perhaps TRBD1 as D (6 bases). The V and J ends lost 2 bases and 1 base respectively, with 11 bases between them. Germline V gene data show CDR1 as SEHNR and CDR2 as FQNEAQ (reference sequence). The length of the CDR3 is 15 residues. CDR3 protein: CASSLFRQENTEAFF. CDR3 coding DNA: TGTGCCAGCAGCTTATTCAGACAGGAGAACACTGAAGCTTTCTTT.

The CDR3 is CASQRGTTSPLHF. The CDR3 DNA follows: TGTGCCAGCCAGCGGGGGACGACTTCACCCCTCCACTTT. The rearrangement links TRBV2 to TRBJ1-6; possible D gene TRBD1, 5 bases. Germline CDR1 is SNHLY and CDR2 is FYNNEI. The CDR3 runs 13 residues. The germline V and J ends were trimmed by 8 bases and 9 bases, with 14 bases remaining between them.

The chain links TRBV6-5 to TRBJ1-1, with D possibly matching TRBD1 (6 bases). Germline assignment: CDR1 MNHEY and CDR2 SVGAGI. The germline V and J ends were trimmed by 9 bases and 5 bases, with 19 bases remaining between them. This CDR3 has 14 residues. CDR3 sequence (DNA): TGTGCCAGGAGCGCAGGGGCCCAGGCAACTGAAGCTTTCTTT. It translates to CARSAGAQATEAFF.

A few counts support this clone. The chain is built from TRBV9 and TRBJ1-1, with TRBD1 identical over 7 bases. Germline values: CDR1 SGDLS, CDR2 YYNGEE. The ends lost 3 bases at V and 3 bases at J; junction bases unmatched: 5. This CDR3 contains 14 residues. Here the CDR3 DNA reads TGTGCCAGCAGCGAAACAGGGGATCACACTGAAGCTTTCTTT. Amino acid sequence: CASSETGDHTEAFF. Based on the CDR3 plus reference TRBV9 and TRBJ1-1, the full variable domain is DSGVTQTPKHLITATGQRVTLRCSPRSGDLSVYWYQQSLDQGLQFLIQYYNGEERAKGNILERFSAQQFPDLHSELNLSSLELGDSALYFCASSETGDHTEAFFGQGTRLTVV.

The V and J genes are TRBV2 and TRBJ2-7; D possibly corresponds to TRBD1 (6 bases). From germline, CDR1 is SNHLY and CDR2 FYNNEI. Trimming removed 7 bases at V and 7 bases at J, with 20 bases between. The CDR3 has 14 amino acids. The CDR3 DNA follows: TGTGCCAGCACCAGGGGCGCAGGCCCGTCGGAGCAGTACTTC. Amino acid sequence: CASTRGAGPSEQYF.

The gene calls are TRBV18 and TRBJ1-5; the D gene is possibly TRBD1 (5 bases). This CDR3 has 18 amino acids. With 5 bases removed from V and 4 bases from J, the gap between germline ends came to 24 bases. CDR1 KGHSH and CDR2 LQKENI come from the germline V gene. CDR3 DNA sequence: TGTGCCAGCTCAACCCTAGTATTAGGGGCGATGGGGAATCAGCCCCAGCATTTT. Translation gives CASSTLVLGAMGNQPQHF.

The V call is TRBV5-1, the J call TRBJ2-4; no definite D call. There are 14 residues in the CDR3. With 0 bases removed from V and 3 bases from J, the gap between germline ends came to 7 bases. Germline values: CDR1 SGHRS, CDR2 YFSETQ. CDR3 nucleotides: TGCGCCAGCAGCTTGGGATCGGTCAAAAACATTCAGTACTTC. Its protein product is CASSLGSVKNIQYF.

CDR3 coding DNA: TGCGCCAGCAGCTTGGCCGGGACTAGCGTTGCAGATACGCAGTATTTT. This codes for CASSLAGTSVADTQYF. The chain couples TRBV5-1 to TRBJ2-3; 10 bases map to TRBD2. V was pared by 0 bases and J by 4 bases, with 5 bases of the junction left unmatched. This CDR3 has 16 residues. CDR1 is SGHRS and CDR2 is YFSETQ in the germline V gene.